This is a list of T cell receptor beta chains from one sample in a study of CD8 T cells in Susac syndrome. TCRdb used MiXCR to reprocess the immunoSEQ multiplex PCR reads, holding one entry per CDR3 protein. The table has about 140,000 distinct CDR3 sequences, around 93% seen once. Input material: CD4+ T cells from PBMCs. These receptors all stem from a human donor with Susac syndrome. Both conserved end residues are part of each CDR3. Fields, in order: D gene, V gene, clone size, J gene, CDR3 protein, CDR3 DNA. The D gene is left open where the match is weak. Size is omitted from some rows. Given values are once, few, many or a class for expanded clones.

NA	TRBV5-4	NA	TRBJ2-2	CASSRTGAPRSTGELFF	TGTGCCAGCAGCCGAACGGGGGCCCCCCGGAGCACCGGGGAGCTGTTTTTT
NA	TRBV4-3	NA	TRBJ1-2	CASSQDVSRPSGYTF	TGCGCCAGCAGCCAAGATGTCTCGCGCCCAAGCGGCTACACCTTC
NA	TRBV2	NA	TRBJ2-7	CASSAQGHPAYEQYF	TGTGCCAGCAGCGCTCAGGGACATCCCGCCTACGAGCAGTACTTC
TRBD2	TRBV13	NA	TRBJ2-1	CASRKRGGINEQFF	TGTGCCAGCAGGAAGCGGGGGGGCATCAATGAGCAGTTCTTC
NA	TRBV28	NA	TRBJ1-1	CASLQGGMNTEAFF	TGTGCCAGCCTACAGGGAGGAATGAACACTGAAGCTTTCTTT
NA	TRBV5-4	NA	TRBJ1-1	CASFSQLGGAYTEAFF	TGTGCCAGCTTTTCCCAATTGGGGGGGGCGTATACTGAAGCTTTCTTT
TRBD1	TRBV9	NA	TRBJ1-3	CASSVTGGTGNTIYF	TGTGCCAGCAGCGTGACAGGGGGGACTGGAAACACCATATATTTT
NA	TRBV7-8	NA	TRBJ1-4	CASSLSGRLEKLFF	TGTGCCAGCAGCTTAAGTGGCAGACTTGAAAAACTGTTTTTT
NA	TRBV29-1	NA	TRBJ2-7	CSVMSYEQYF	TGCAGCGTTATGTCCTACGAGCAGTACTTC
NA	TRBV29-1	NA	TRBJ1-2	CSVLRSAGYTF	TGCAGCGTTTTAAGGTCGGCTGGCTACACCTTC
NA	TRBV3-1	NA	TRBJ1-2	CASSRGSNYGYTF	TGTGCCAGCAGCCGGGGGTCTAACTATGGCTACACCTTC
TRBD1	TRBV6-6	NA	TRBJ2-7	CASSFTAGQGGEQYF	TGTGCCAGCAGTTTTACTGCGGGACAGGGTGGGGAGCAGTACTTC
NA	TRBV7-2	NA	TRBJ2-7	CASRLGTAPYEQYF	TGTGCCAGCAGGTTAGGGACGGCGCCCTACGAGCAGTACTTC
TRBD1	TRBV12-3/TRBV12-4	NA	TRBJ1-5	CASSARGQGLPVLEPQHF	TGTGCCAGCAGTGCCAGAGGACAGGGCCTTCCCGTGTTGGAGCCCCAGCATTTT
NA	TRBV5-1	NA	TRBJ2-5	CASSPTPGGQETQYF	TGCGCCAGCAGCCCAACCCCAGGGGGGCAAGAGACCCAGTACTTC
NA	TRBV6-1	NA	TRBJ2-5	CASSEAIATQYF	TGTGCCAGCAGTGAAGCGATCGCGACCCAGTACTTC
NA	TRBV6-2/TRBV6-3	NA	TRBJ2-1	CASSYEGSYNEQFF	TGTGCCAGCAGTTACGAGGGGTCCTACAATGAGCAGTTCTTC
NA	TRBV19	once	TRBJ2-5	CASSIQAGTRGEQYF	TGTGCCAGTAGTATCCAAGCCGGGACCCGCGGGGAGCAGTACTTC
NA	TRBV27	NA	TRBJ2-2	CASAGDKRPGELFF	TGTGCCAGCGCGGGGGACAAACGTCCCGGGGAGCTGTTTTTT
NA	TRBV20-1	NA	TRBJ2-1	CSATRSSAYNEQFF	TGCAGTGCCACGCGGTCCTCCGCCTACAATGAGCAGTTCTTC
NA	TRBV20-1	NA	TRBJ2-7	CSARPMGSYEQYF	TGCAGTGCTAGACCAATGGGCTCCTACGAGCAGTACTTC
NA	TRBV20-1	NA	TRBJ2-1	CSARRRGLEQFF	TGCAGTGCCAGAAGACGAGGACTTGAGCAGTTCTTC
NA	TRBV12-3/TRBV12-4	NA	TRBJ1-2	CASSPSGTYGYTF	TGTGCCAGCAGCCCCTCAGGGACCTATGGCTACACCTTC
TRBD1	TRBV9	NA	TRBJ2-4	CASSVGGQEKNIQYF	TGTGCCAGCAGCGTAGGAGGACAGGAGAAAAACATTCAGTACTTC
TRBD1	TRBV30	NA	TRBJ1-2	CALRTGGRYGYTF	TGTGCCTTGCGGACAGGGGGACGCTATGGCTACACCTTC
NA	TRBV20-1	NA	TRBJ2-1	CSALNNEQFF	TGCAGTGCTCTCAACAATGAGCAGTTCTTC
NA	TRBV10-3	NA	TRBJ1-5	CAIDPEGNQPQHF	TGTGCCATCGACCCCGAGGGCAATCAGCCCCAGCATTTT
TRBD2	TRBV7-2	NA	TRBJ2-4	CASSLAALAGGPLDF	TGTGCCAGCAGCTTAGCAGCCCTAGCGGGGGGGCCTCTGGACTTC
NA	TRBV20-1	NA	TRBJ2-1	CSATRRGNEQFF	TGCAGTGCTACCCGACGAGGCAATGAGCAGTTCTTC